These T cell receptor beta chains were read from a single sample in a study of CXCR3-negative and CXCR3-positive naive CD8 T cells. Each CDR3 protein gets one entry in TCRdb, which reprocessed the 5' RACE reads and gives no DNA. The sample includes 30,000 to 40,000 distinct CDR3 sequences. What was sequenced was memory CD8+ T cells from blood. These receptors originate from a human donor in good health. Some clones in this sample may be carry-over from other donors' samples. Both conserved end residues are part of each CDR3. Part of the rows lack a size; the others show once, few, many or a class for expanded clones.

>TRBJ2-7|-|TRBV5-4
CASSHGTSDDEQYF
>TRBJ2-1|-|TRBV7-9
CASSSPTGMGEQFF
>TRBJ1-2|-|TRBV29-1
CSARTENYGYTF
>TRBJ1-2|-|TRBV19
CASGTQGARSYTF
>TRBJ1-3|-|TRBV4-2
CASSQVLGQGYFSGNTIYF
>TRBJ2-3|-|TRBV6-4
CASSSSGTSAADTQYF
>TRBJ2-5|-|TRBV13
CASSLVPGTQETQYF
>TRBJ1-2|-|TRBV20-1
CGGERDKGNYGYTF
>TRBJ2-7|-|TRBV20-1
CSAQLEDNIKEYF
>TRBJ2-5|-|TRBV6-2/TRBV6-3
CASSYGGTSEYQETQYF
>TRBJ1-5|-|TRBV7-6
CASSFHQGQGWDQPQHF
>TRBJ2-7|-|TRBV28
CASSPVGEPSYEQYF
>TRBJ2-3|-|TRBV7-9
CASSHKGPGTDTQYF
>TRBJ2-1|-|TRBV28
CASSVSGGARNEQFF
>TRBJ2-1|-|TRBV6-2/TRBV6-3
CASNPGFNEQFF
>TRBJ2-2|medium-sized|TRBV6-2/TRBV6-3
CASSYLLDSNTGELFF
>TRBJ2-1|-|TRBV18
CASSFRDRGNEQFF
>TRBJ2-1|-|TRBV7-7
CASRTLNESQFF
>TRBJ2-3|-|TRBV29-1
CSVEEAGAPVGTQYF
>TRBJ2-5|-|TRBV28
CASSRRELQETQYF
>TRBJ2-2|medium-sized|TRBV6-2/TRBV6-3
CASSPPLDTGELFF
>TRBJ1-5|-|TRBV21-1
CASSKYDRVGQPQHF
>TRBJ2-4|-|TRBV2
CASSVPRAPFF
>TRBJ2-7|-|TRBV6-2/TRBV6-3
CASSRPRGSSSYEQYF
>TRBJ1-1|-|TRBV5-1
CASSLVGGRSEAFF
>TRBJ2-1|-|TRBV6-4
CASSAETNNEQFF
>TRBJ1-2|-|TRBV6-1
CASSEAADTNYGYTF
>TRBJ2-5|-|TRBV15
CATSREGLAEETQYF
>TRBJ1-1|-|TRBV20-1
CSARSPGTDTEAFF
>TRBJ1-1|-|TRBV12-3/TRBV12-4
CASRQLGTEAFF
>TRBJ2-7|-|TRBV7-3
CASSLRGGVRDEQYF
>TRBJ1-1|-|TRBV20-1
CRAKVASGTGDDVNTEAFF
>TRBJ2-7|-|TRBV29-1
CSVEGLGLGGYEQYF
>TRBJ2-1|-|TRBV7-3
CVSSLTGPRGGAYNEQFF
>TRBJ1-2|-|TRBV6-5
CASSYLDSNYGYTF
>TRBJ2-6|-|TRBV6-4
CASSGPTGSGANVLTF
>TRBJ2-1|-|TRBV7-2
CASSSGTLNEQFF
>TRBJ2-7|-|TRBV7-7
CASSCRANQSYEQYF
>TRBJ2-1|-|TRBV12-3/TRBV12-4
CASTFQGSSYNEQFF
>TRBJ2-2|-|TRBV5-1
CASSLEYRTGELFF
>TRBJ2-1|-|TRBV5-1
CASSLGLAGEQFF
>TRBJ2-1|-|TRBV14
CASSQDPLPGGRGQFF
>TRBJ1-2|-|TRBV28
CASSLWTDLYGYTF